One and the same sample provided the 19 T cell receptor beta chains below, sequenced in a study of blood T cells in healthy people across ages (dated by TCRdb to between 2015 and 2016). The library relied on 5' RACE. Reads for this sample came from an Illumina HiSeq 2500. A second roughly 6 to 11 cycle PCR used a sample-barcoded 5' primer and a J-beta primer mix. The public reads were reprocessed in TCRdb via fastp at Q25 and MiXCR, keeping in-frame beta chains. CDR3 protein sequences are deduplicated, and each keeps its most common genes and DNA. The sample data list around 790,000 distinct CDR3 sequences, and around 45% of these were observed just once. 15% to 25% of the sample is taken by the ten largest. Sequencing input: blood. The receptors were gathered from a man aged 55 to 70 in good health.

CDR3 amino acids: CASSPLQGQGDGYTF. The CDR3 region has the DNA TGTGCCAGCAGCCCACTGCAGGGACAGGGGGATGGCTACACCTTC. The V and J genes are TRBV16 and TRBJ1-2; 11 nucleotides align to TRBD1. V gave up 4 bases and J gave up 6 bases; unmatched junction bases: 7. Germline CDR1 KGHSY, CDR2 FQNENV. The CDR3 length is 15 residues.

The chain links TRBV6-5 to TRBJ2-2; 7 nucleotides agree with TRBD1. J was trimmed by 1 base and V by 2 bases; bases with no gene match: 1. CDR1 and CDR2 (germline): MNHEY, SVGAGI. The CDR3 runs to 15 residues. The CDR3 reads CASSYRDRNTGELFF. Here the CDR3 DNA reads TGTGCCAGCAGTTACAGGGACAGGAACACCGGGGAGCTGTTTTTT.

V gene TRBV28 combines with J gene TRBJ2-7, with D tentatively TRBD2 (7 bases). Trimming took off 8 bases at V and 3 bases at J, with 20 bases between the two ends. CDR3 length equals 15 residues. The germline V gene encodes CDR1 MDHEN and CDR2 SYDVKM. CDR3 region: CASSGGGAPGYEQYF. The CDR3 bases are TGTGCCAGCTCTGGTGGGGGGGCTCCCGGCTACGAGCAGTACTTC.

This clonotype turned up a few times. The chain employs TRBV4-1 and TRBJ2-3; TRBD1 might be the D (7 bases). Germline CDR1 and CDR2: MGHRA and YSYEKL. The CDR3 is 16 amino acids. The V end lost 2 bases, the J end lost 2 bases, and 14 bases lay between the germline ends. The CDR3 sequence: CASSQWAGQNTDTQYF. The CDR3 DNA follows: TGCGCCAGCAGCCAATGGGCGGGACAGAACACAGATACGCAGTATTTT.

Note on this clonotype: The junction departs from germline at one end; a sequencing error may be responsible. The J gene is TRBJ2-5, the V gene TRBV9, with TRBD2 as a possible D gene (5 bases). The CDR3 has 14 amino acids. Germline V gene lookup returns CDR1 SGDLS and CDR2 YYNGEE. Here the CDR3 DNA reads TGTGCCAGCAACCGGACTGTATTACAAGAGGCCCAGTACTTC. It codes for CASNRTVLQEAQYF.

This clonotype has more than one count but fewer than ten. The CDR3: CASTKTSGYNEQFF. CDR3 DNA: TGTGCCAGCACCAAGACTAGCGGATACAATGAGCAGTTCTTC. V and J are TRBV2 and TRBJ2-1; 9 nucleotides agree with TRBD2. CDR3 length: 14 amino acids. CDR1 and CDR2 from the germline V gene are SNHLY and FYNNEI. With 7 bases clipped from V and 4 bases from J, the junction kept 5 bases outside the gene matches.

This sequence joins TRBV6-2 or TRBV6-3 and TRBJ2-2, with D possibly being TRBD1 or TRBD2 (6 bases each). V lost 8 bases to trimming and J lost 2 bases, with 12 bases between them. CDR3 length: 14 amino acids. Germline lookup yields CDR1 MNHEY and CDR2 SVGEGT. The DNA of the CDR3 is TGTGCCAGCCGGGGGACACCCAACACCGGGGAGCTGTTTTTT. Amino acid sequence: CASRGTPNTGELFF.

The chain employs TRBV7-6 and TRBJ2-4, with 11 positions matching TRBD1. The end of the DNA is better explained by TRBJ2-7, so the J call may be wrong. The germline gives CDR1 SGHVS, CDR2 FNYEAQ. The CDR3 is made up of 15 amino acids. CDR3 sequence (DNA): TGTGCCAGCAGCTTAGTGGGGACAGGGGGATCCGAGCAGTACTTC. This gives the protein CASSLVGTGGSEQYF.

This chain uses TRBV6-1 with TRBJ1-1; the D is unclear. The CDR3 is 14 amino acids. Germline lookup yields CDR1 MNHNS and CDR2 SASEGT. Trimming pared 6 bases from V and 1 base from J, leaving 12 bases between. As DNA, the CDR3 is TGTGCCAGCAGAACCGGGATCCCGAACACTGAAGCTTTCTTT. Translation: CASRTGIPNTEAFF.

There are a few counts of this clonotype. The J gene is TRBJ2-4, the V gene TRBV24-1; 8 bases align to TRBD2. Germline CDR1 and CDR2: KGHDR and SFDVKD. The junction had 0 bases not matched to a gene; V was cut back by 1 base and J by 8 bases. The CDR3 consists of 13 residues. The CDR3 DNA follows: TGTGCCACCAGTGATTTCGGGGGGGACATTCAGTACTTC. Amino acid sequence: CATSDFGGDIQYF.

This clonotype was detected once. The chain has TRBV2 and TRBJ2-3; either TRBD1 or TRBD2 may fit D (5 bases each). The CDR3 runs 15 residues. V was trimmed by 6 bases and J by 4 bases, leaving 17 bases between them. The germline V gene encodes CDR1 SNHLY and CDR2 FYNNEI. The CDR3 spells CASRNRDVGADTQYF. The CDR3 DNA is TGTGCCAGCAGGAACCGGGACGTGGGGGCAGATACGCAGTATTTT. The whole variable domain, filled in from reference TRBV2 and TRBJ2-3, reads EPEVTQTPSHQVTQMGQEVILRCVPISNHLYFYWYRQILGQKVEFLVSFYNNEISEKSEIFDDQFSVERPDGSNFTLKIRSTKLEDSAMYFCASRNRDVGADTQYFGPGTRLTVL.

This clonotype was seen at least ten times. The rearrangement links TRBV4-1 to TRBJ2-1; TRBD2 agrees at 9 bases. The CDR3 is 15 residues long. Germline values: CDR1 MGHRA, CDR2 YSYEKL. Trimming removed 5 bases from V and 8 bases from J; junction bases left unmatched: 10. The CDR3 loop is CASSSPGLAEDEQFF. CDR3 DNA sequence: TGCGCCAGCAGCAGCCCGGGACTAGCCGAAGATGAGCAGTTCTTC.

This chain links TRBV11-2 with TRBJ2-3; no firm D call. V lost 3 bases to trimming and J lost 6 bases, with 10 bases between them. Germline assignment: CDR1 SGHAT and CDR2 FQNNGV. The CDR3 extends over 13 amino acids. The CDR3 loop reads CASSLGYSDTQYF. DNA of the CDR3: TGTGCCAGCAGCTTGGGGTATAGTGATACGCAGTATTTT.

The V and J genes are TRBV9 and TRBJ2-3, with 9 bases fitting TRBD1. CDR3 length: 15 amino acids. Germline V CDR1 and CDR2: SGDLS, YYNGEE. V gave up 5 bases and J gave up 5 bases; unmatched junction bases: 9. CDR3 bases: TGTGCCAGCAGTCTAGGGGGACAGGGAAGAGATACGCAGTATTTT. It is translated as CASSLGGQGRDTQYF.

The chain employs TRBV6-5 and TRBJ1-2; the D is unclear. The CDR3 totals 13 residues. Trimming took off 5 bases at V and 4 bases at J, with 11 bases between the two ends. Germline V gene lookup returns CDR1 MNHEY and CDR2 SVGAGI. The CDR3 here is CASSRDGIYGYTF. For the CDR3, the DNA is TGTGCCAGCAGTCGTGACGGGATCTATGGCTACACCTTC.

This clonotype was detected only a few times. V and J are TRBV6-5 and TRBJ2-7, with D tentatively TRBD1 (5 bases). CDR3 length: 14 residues. The germline V and J ends were trimmed by 5 bases and 3 bases, with 14 bases remaining between them. From germline, CDR1 is MNHEY and CDR2 SVGAGI. DNA for the CDR3: TGTGCCAGCAGTCGTATGCAGGGCGACTACGAGCAGTACTTC. This encodes CASSRMQGDYEQYF.

This clonotype occurred a few times. V is TRBV7-2 and J is TRBJ2-5, with 11 positions matching TRBD2. V gave up 5 bases and J gave up 7 bases; unmatched junction bases: 9. This CDR3 spans 15 amino acids. The germline V gene encodes CDR1 SGHTA and CDR2 FQGNSA. The DNA for the CDR3 is TGTGCCAGCAGCCCTACTAGCGGGGGTCGAGGGACCCAGTACTTC. Amino acid sequence: CASSPTSGGRGTQYF.

This chain joins TRBV20-1 and TRBJ2-1; D not resolved. V was clipped by 3 bases and J by 13 bases, with 22 bases between them. The length of the CDR3 is 14 residues. From germline, CDR1 is DFQATT and CDR2 SNEGSKA (reference sequence). The CDR3 loop is CSARVGQTAETQFF. Here the CDR3 DNA reads TGCAGTGCTAGGGTCGGGCAGACTGCGGAGACCCAGTTCTTC.

This clonotype was seen a handful of times. In DNA form, the CDR3 reads TGTGCCACCAGGGAAGATACGCAGTATTTT. This sequence encodes CATREDTQYF. The V gene is TRBV24-1, the J gene TRBJ2-3; D not resolved. Germline CDR1 and CDR2: KGHDR and SFDVKD. V was clipped by 7 bases and J by 5 bases, with 3 bases between them. This CDR3 contains 10 residues.